A single sample is the source of the 32 T cell receptor beta chains below, sequenced in a study of cytomegalovirus exposure and HLA in healthy donors. Primers for the PCR totalled 60 Vbeta and 13 Jbeta. This table comes from immunoSEQ multiplex PCR, and its TCRdb copy is limited to in-frame clones, with some not included. This table holds about 200,000 clones, around 80% found once. Sequenced: PBMCs. The receptors here all came from a man aged 45-65 years in good health and CMV-seronegative.

The chain employs TRBV7-6 and TRBJ2-4; 8 nucleotides align to TRBD2. The trim removed 3 bases at V and 6 bases at J, leaving 1 base unmatched. The V gene's germline CDR1 is SGHVS and CDR2 FNYEAQ. This CDR3 region has 13 residues. The CDR3 DNA reads TGTGCCAGCAGCTTGGCGGGAGGAAACATTCAGTACTTC. Translating gives CASSLAGGNIQYF.

The rearrangement uses TRBV9 and TRBJ1-3; the D gene is possibly TRBD1 (5 bases). Germline assignment: CDR1 SGDLS and CDR2 YYNGEE. V was shortened by 1 base and J by 2 bases, with 16 bases between the two germline ends. This CDR3 is 17 amino acids long. The CDR3 bases are TGTGCCAGCAGCGTAAACCCCCAGGGCGTAACTGGAAACACCATATATTTT. It specifies CASSVNPQGVTGNTIYF.

The chain links TRBV7-9 to TRBJ2-3, with 12 positions matching TRBD2. CDR3 length: 16 residues. From germline, CDR1 is SEHNR and CDR2 FQNEAQ (reference sequence). The junction had 6 bases not matched to a gene; V was cut back by 6 bases and J by 2 bases. CDR3: CASRSGLAGITDTQYF. The CDR3 DNA sequence: TGTGCCAGCAGGTCCGGACTAGCGGGAATCACAGATACGCAGTATTTT.

This clone has at least ten counts. This chain uses TRBV15 with TRBJ1-1; D is ambiguous. This CDR3 spans 14 amino acids. Germline loops: CDR1 LNHNV, CDR2 YYDKDF (reference sequence). V lost 3 bases, J lost 1 base, and 9 bases lay in between. CDR3 region: CATSRTPQNTEAFF. The CDR3 bases are TGTGCCACCAGCAGGACACCTCAGAACACTGAAGCTTTCTTT.

The gene calls are TRBV28 and TRBJ1-2; D is possibly TRBD1 (5 bases). The CDR3 totals 14 residues. V gave up 7 bases and J gave up 2 bases, with 14 bases separating them. Looked up from germline, CDR1 is MDHEN and CDR2 is SYDVKM. The CDR3 sequence: CASNPTAYNYGYTF. The CDR3 region has the DNA TGTGCCAGCAACCCGACAGCCTACAACTATGGCTACACCTTC.

This rearrangement joins TRBV15 to TRBJ1-4; D gene ambiguous. Germline CDR1 LNHNV, CDR2 YYDKDF (reference sequence). Between the trimmed V and J ends, which lost 3 bases and 3 bases, there was a span of 11 bases. This CDR3 has 15 residues. CDR3 protein: CATSRGPLPNEKLFF. The CDR3 DNA reads TGTGCCACCAGCAGGGGCCCGTTACCTAATGAAAAACTGTTTTTT.

The gene calls are TRBV29-1 and TRBJ2-7, with TRBD2 matching 9 bases. V shed 6 bases and J 12 bases; nucleotides not matched to a gene: 12. CDR1 and CDR2 (germline): SQVTM, ANQGSEA. There are 12 residues in the CDR3. CDR3 loop: CSVGTDSGRTYF. The CDR3 DNA reads TGCAGCGTAGGGACCGATAGCGGGAGAACGTACTTC.

The chain recombines TRBV28 with TRBJ2-1; 11 bases are a match to TRBD2. The CDR3 extends over 19 amino acids. V shed 7 bases, J shed 0 bases, and the junction held 14 bases outside the gene matches. CDR1 MDHEN and CDR2 SYDVKM come from the germline V gene. CDR3 loop: CASTRSLLAGGRSYNEQFF. CDR3 in DNA: TGTGCCAGCACTCGAAGCCTTCTAGCGGGAGGCCGCTCCTACAATGAGCAGTTCTTC.

The chain combines TRBV18 with TRBJ1-4; TRBD1 is a possible D gene (5 bases). Germline lookup yields CDR1 KGHSH and CDR2 LQKENI. CDR3 length: 14 amino acids. Trimming cost V 2 bases and J 7 bases, with 11 bases left between them. The CDR3 protein is CASSPGQGGEKLFF. The CDR3 DNA reads TGTGCCAGCTCACCAGGGCAGGGCGGTGAAAAACTGTTTTTT. The variable domain in full, with the rest retrieved from reference TRBV18 and TRBJ1-4, is NAGVMQNPRHLVRRRGQEARLRCSPMKGHSHVYWYRQLPEEGLKFMVYLQKENIIDESGMPKERFSAEFPKEGPSILRIQQVVRGDSAAYFCASSPGQGGEKLFFGSGTQLSVL.

CDR3 sequence reads: CASSGQGSTYNEQFF. CDR3 DNA sequence: TGTGCCAGCAGCGGACAGGGATCAACCTACAATGAGCAGTTCTTC. This rearrangement joins TRBV2 to TRBJ2-1, with 8 bases matching TRBD1. The V segment lost 6 bases and the J segment 2 bases; nucleotides outside the gene matches: 6. The CDR3 totals 15 residues. Germline lookup yields CDR1 SNHLY and CDR2 FYNNEI.

The rearrangement links TRBV30 to TRBJ2-7; 9 positions agree with TRBD1. CDR1 is GTSNPN, CDR2 SVGIG, per germline (reference sequence). V lost 2 bases and J lost 6; bases outside the gene matches: 11. The CDR3 extends over 15 amino acids. The CDR3 loop reads CAWSSRRTGEVEQYF. The DNA of the CDR3 is TGTGCCTGGAGTTCCCGAAGGACAGGGGAGGTCGAGCAGTACTTC. The full variable domain, with the rest looked up from reference TRBV30 and TRBJ2-7, is SQTIHQWPATLVQPVGSPLSLECTVEGTSNPNLYWYRQAAGRGLQLLFYSVGIGQISSEVPQNLSASRPQDRQFILSSKKLLLSDSGFYLCAWSSRRTGEVEQYFGPGTRLTVT.

Here the CDR3 DNA reads TGCGCCAGCAAGGGAGAGTTCTCTGGGGCCAACGTCCTGACTTTC. This encodes CASKGEFSGANVLTF. V gene TRBV5-1 combines with J gene TRBJ2-6; D perhaps matches TRBD2 (5 bases). Germline V gives CDR1 SGHRS, CDR2 YFSETQ. Trimming removed 6 bases from V and 0 bases from J, with 10 bases in between. There are 15 residues in the CDR3. The full variable domain, in which reference TRBV5-1 and TRBJ2-6 provide the parts outside the CDR3, is KAGVTQTPRYLIKTRGQQVTLSCSPISGHRSVSWYQQTPGQGLQFLFEYFSETQRNKGNFPGRFSGRQFSNSRSEMNVSTLELGDSALYLCASKGEFSGANVLTFGAGSRLTVL.

The J gene is TRBJ2-1, the V gene TRBV20-1; the D is unclear. The V end was cut by 6 bases, the J end by 5 bases, with 5 bases between. Germline V gene lookup returns CDR1 DFQATT and CDR2 SNEGSKA (reference sequence). This CDR3 spans 10 amino acids. The CDR3 region has the DNA TGCAGTGCGGTAGACAATGAGCAGTTCTTC. This codes for CSAVDNEQFF.

This clone has only a few counts. This chain links TRBV6-1 with TRBJ2-1; 10 bases are shared with TRBD2. This CDR3 is built from 15 residues. The V gene's germline CDR1 is MNHNS and CDR2 SASEGT. V lost 10 bases and J lost 10; bases outside the gene matches: 16. The CDR3 region has the DNA TGTGCCACCGAACAGGCTAGCGGGAGTGTCGGAGAGCAGTTCTTC. The encoded protein is CATEQASGSVGEQFF.

This clone has just one count. The chain has TRBV7-2 and TRBJ1-5; D uncertain. Germline V CDR1 and CDR2: SGHTA, FQGNSA. V was clipped by 5 bases and J by 6 bases, with 11 bases between them. The CDR3 has 13 residues. CDR3 residues: CASSPLGVQPQHF. The DNA for the CDR3 is TGTGCCAGCAGCCCCCTCGGGGTTCAGCCCCAGCATTTT.

The V gene is TRBV28, the J gene TRBJ2-7; 7 positions agree with TRBD1. The CDR3 is 15 amino acids. Germline V lookup: CDR1 MDHEN, CDR2 SYDVKM. The ends lost 3 bases at V and 3 bases at J; junction bases unmatched: 8. CDR3 sequence: CASSLHRTGFYEQYF. The CDR3 DNA follows: TGTGCCAGCAGTTTGCATCGGACAGGATTCTACGAGCAGTACTTC.

This clone was observed a handful of times. For the CDR3, the DNA is TGTGCCAGCAGCTTTGACAGAAACACTGAAGCTTTCTTT. Protein sequence: CASSFDRNTEAFF. The chain uses TRBV5-6 and TRBJ1-1, with TRBD1 as a possible D gene (5 bases). CDR1 SGHDT and CDR2 YYEEEE come from the germline V gene. The CDR3 sequence is 13 residues long. Trimming took off 2 bases at V and 2 bases at J, with 7 bases between the two ends.

The rearrangement links TRBV6-5 to TRBJ2-1; a weak D match, TRBD2 (5 bases). The V end was cut by 2 bases, the J end by 8 bases, with 13 bases between. The CDR3 runs 14 residues. The germline CDR1 and CDR2 sequences are MNHEY and SVGAGI. The CDR3 reads CASSYGLSQDEQFF. DNA for the CDR3: TGTGCCAGCAGTTACGGACTCAGTCAAGATGAGCAGTTCTTC.

V and J are TRBV4-1 and TRBJ2-2; 9 bases fit TRBD2. The CDR3 runs 16 residues. Trimming took 4 bases from V and 6 from J; bases not matched to a gene: 9. CDR1 is MGHRA and CDR2 is YSYEKL in the germline V gene. For the CDR3, the DNA is TGCGCCAGCAGCCCGGGGGTAGCGGGAGACTCCGGGGAGCTGTTTTTT. Translating it yields CASSPGVAGDSGELFF.

The chain has TRBV28 and TRBJ1-2; no clear D. The CDR3 contains 14 residues. The germline V gene encodes CDR1 MDHEN and CDR2 SYDVKM. The V gene lost 4 bases and the J gene lost 7 bases, with 16 bases spanning the gap. DNA of the CDR3: TGTGCCAGCAGTTCCTCCGGGTTAGTAGGTGGCTACACCTTC. Its translation: CASSSSGLVGGYTF.

This clone came up once. The V and J genes are TRBV9 and TRBJ2-7, with 7 positions matching TRBD2. Germline CDR1 reads SGDLS; CDR2 reads YYNGEE. V shed 0 bases, J shed 2 bases, and the junction held 8 bases outside the gene matches. This CDR3 has 16 amino acids. This CDR3 is CASSVEGGRGPYEQYF. CDR3 in DNA: TGTGCCAGCAGCGTAGAAGGTGGGAGGGGCCCCTACGAGCAGTACTTC. The full variable domain, its missing parts supplied by reference TRBV9 and TRBJ2-7, is DSGVTQTPKHLITATGQRVTLRCSPRSGDLSVYWYQQSLDQGLQFLIQYYNGEERAKGNILERFSAQQFPDLHSELNLSSLELGDSALYFCASSVEGGRGPYEQYFGPGTRLTVT.

The chain joins TRBV19 to TRBJ2-7, with 11 bases aligning to TRBD2. This CDR3 comprises 16 residues. V shed 4 bases and J 3 bases; nucleotides not matched to a gene: 8. Germline lookup yields CDR1 LNHDA and CDR2 SQIVND (reference sequence). The CDR3 here is CASSTVAGGPNYEQYF. DNA of the CDR3: TGTGCCAGTAGTACGGTAGCGGGAGGGCCCAACTACGAGCAGTACTTC. Using reference TRBV19 and TRBJ2-7 for the parts outside the CDR3, the full variable domain is DGGITQSPKYLFRKEGQNVTLSCEQNLNHDAMYWYRQDPGQGLRLIYYSQIVNDFQKGDIAEGYSVSREKKESFPLTVTSAQKNPTAFYLCASSTVAGGPNYEQYFGPGTRLTVT.

The rearrangement joins TRBV7-2 to TRBJ2-5; D is possibly TRBD1 (6 bases). V shed 1 base and J shed 7 bases, with 13 bases lying between them. The CDR3 loop spans 14 amino acids. Germline lookup yields CDR1 SGHTA and CDR2 FQGNSA. The CDR3 sequence is CASSLGRGGGTQYF. Here the CDR3 DNA reads TGTGCCAGCAGCTTAGGGAGAGGGGGTGGGACCCAGTACTTC. The variable domain in full, with the rest retrieved from reference TRBV7-2 and TRBJ2-5, is GAGVSQSPSNKVTEKGKDVELRCDPISGHTALYWYRQSLGQGLEFLIYFQGNSAPDKSGLPSDRFSAERTGGSVSTLTIQRTQQEDSAVYLCASSLGRGGGTQYFGPGTRLLVL.

The chain employs TRBV19 and TRBJ2-7; a possible D gene is TRBD2 (6 bases). V lost 7 bases to trimming and J lost 2 bases, with 15 bases between them. Germline values: CDR1 LNHDA, CDR2 SQIVND (reference sequence). This CDR3 has 14 amino acids. Here the CDR3 reads CASKEGPGTYEQYF. In DNA, the CDR3 is TGTGCCAGTAAGGAGGGACCGGGGACCTACGAGCAGTACTTC.

The chain recombines TRBV9 with TRBJ2-6, with D possibly being TRBD1 (6 bases). Germline loops: CDR1 SGDLS, CDR2 YYNGEE. V was trimmed by 0 bases and J by 3 bases, leaving 10 bases between them. The CDR3 has 16 residues. In DNA form, the CDR3 reads TGTGCCAGCAGCGTAGTATCACAGGGTGGGGCCAACGTCCTGACTTTC. Protein: CASSVVSQGGANVLTF.

The rearrangement joins TRBV7-6 to TRBJ1-1, with D uncertain. This CDR3 has 14 residues. V lost 2 bases and J 2 bases, leaving 9 bases between the germline ends. Germline assignment: CDR1 SGHVS and CDR2 FNYEAQ. CDR3 residues: CASSLNPQNTEAFF. Here the CDR3 DNA reads TGTGCCAGCAGCTTAAATCCCCAAAACACTGAAGCTTTCTTT. The complete variable domain, with remaining parts taken from reference TRBV7-6 and TRBJ1-1, reads GAGVSQSPRYKVTKRGQDVALRCDPISGHVSLYWYRQALGQGPEFLTYFNYEAQQDKSGLPNDRFSAERPEGSISTLTIQRTEQRDSAMYRCASSLNPQNTEAFFGQGTRLTVV.

The rearrangement joins TRBV4-1 to TRBJ2-7; D is possibly TRBD1 (6 bases). The germline gives CDR1 MGHRA, CDR2 YSYEKL. The CDR3 is 15 amino acids. Trimming left V 2 bases short and J 2 bases short, with 13 bases between. The CDR3 is CASSQPGHTTYEQYF. CDR3 nucleotides: TGCGCCAGCAGCCAACCGGGACACACAACCTACGAGCAGTACTTC.

The chain couples TRBV7-9 to TRBJ2-5; possible D gene TRBD2, 6 bases. The V and J ends lost 6 bases and 3 bases respectively, with 11 bases between them. CDR3 size: 13 residues. Looked up from germline, CDR1 is SEHNR and CDR2 is FQNEAQ (reference sequence). In DNA form, the CDR3 reads TGTGCCAGCAGGCGGGATTTGGAAGAGACCCAGTACTTC. Encoded protein: CASRRDLEETQYF.

A note on this clone: The CDR3 does not end in the conserved phenylalanine or tryptophan, so this is likely a read error. This rearrangement joins TRBV2 to TRBJ1-5; TRBD1 is a possible D gene (6 bases). This CDR3 region has 16 residues. Trimming removed 6 bases at V and 0 bases at J, with 15 bases between. Germline CDR1 and CDR2: SNHLY and FYNNEI. The CDR3 DNA reads as TGTGCCAGCAGAGGTTTGGGAGGGGGTAGCAATCAGCCCCAGCATCTT. The encoded protein is CASRGLGGGSNQPQHL.

The CDR3 loop reads CASSLTGVYEQYF. Written as DNA, the CDR3 is TGTGCCAGCAGCTTGACAGGGGTTTACGAGCAGTACTTC. The rearrangement joins TRBV11-2 to TRBJ2-7; 8 bases are shared with TRBD1. V lost 3 bases and J lost 4; bases outside the gene matches: 2. The CDR3 is 13 amino acids. From germline, CDR1 is SGHAT and CDR2 FQNNGV. Full variable domain (remainder filled in from reference TRBV11-2 and TRBJ2-7): EAGVAQSPRYKIIEKRQSVAFWCNPISGHATLYWYQQILGQGPKLLIQFQNNGVVDDSQLPKDRFSAERLKGVDSTLKIQPAKLEDSAVYLCASSLTGVYEQYFGPGTRLTVT.

This clone has only a few counts. V gene TRBV18 combines with J gene TRBJ2-7, with D uncertain. Germline V gene lookup returns CDR1 KGHSH and CDR2 LQKENI. V shed 6 bases and J shed 0 bases, with 30 bases lying between them. The CDR3 is 20 amino acids. The CDR3 is CASSTRPVVAASPSSYEQYF. In DNA form, the CDR3 reads TGTGCCAGCTCGACTCGACCGGTCGTGGCGGCATCCCCGAGCTCCTACGAGCAGTACTTC.

A single count supports this clone. This sequence joins TRBV4-1 and TRBJ1-2, with D tentatively TRBD1 (6 bases). The CDR3 is 15 amino acids. V lost 5 bases and J 3 bases, leaving 16 bases between the germline ends. Germline assignment: CDR1 MGHRA and CDR2 YSYEKL. The CDR3, as DNA: TGCGCCAGCAGCTCCGGCAGGGGACAAGACTATGGCTACACCTTC. Its protein product is CASSSGRGQDYGYTF.